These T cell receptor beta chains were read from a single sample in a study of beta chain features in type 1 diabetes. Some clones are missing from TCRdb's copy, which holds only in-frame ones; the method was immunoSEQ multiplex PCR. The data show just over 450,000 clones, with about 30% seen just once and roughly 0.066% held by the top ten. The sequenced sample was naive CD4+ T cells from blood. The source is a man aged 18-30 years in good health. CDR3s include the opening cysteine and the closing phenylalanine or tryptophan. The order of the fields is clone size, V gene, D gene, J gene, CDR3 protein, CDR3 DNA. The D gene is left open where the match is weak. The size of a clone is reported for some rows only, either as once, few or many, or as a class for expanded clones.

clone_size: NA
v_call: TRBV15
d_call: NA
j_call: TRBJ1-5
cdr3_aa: CATSRDPRRSNQPQHF
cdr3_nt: TGTGCCACCAGCAGAGATCCAAGACGGAGCAATCAGCCCCAGCATTTT

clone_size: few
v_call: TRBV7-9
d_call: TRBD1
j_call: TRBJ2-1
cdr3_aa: CASSPQGGRSYNEQFF
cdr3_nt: TGTGCCAGCAGCCCCCAAGGGGGCCGCTCCTACAATGAGCAGTTCTTC

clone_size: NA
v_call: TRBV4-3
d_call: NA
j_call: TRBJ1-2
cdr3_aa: CASSQDEGVDYGYTF
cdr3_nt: TGCGCCAGCAGCCAAGATGAAGGGGTTGACTATGGCTACACCTTC

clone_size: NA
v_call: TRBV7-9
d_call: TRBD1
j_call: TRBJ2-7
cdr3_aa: CASSLSPGQPTSYEQYF
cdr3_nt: TGTGCCAGCAGCTTATCCCCGGGACAGCCGACTTCCTACGAGCAGTACTTC

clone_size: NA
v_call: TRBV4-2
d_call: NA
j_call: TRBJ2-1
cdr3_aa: CASSQDSSDYNEQFF
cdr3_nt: TGTGCCAGCAGCCAAGATTCCTCGGACTACAATGAGCAGTTCTTC

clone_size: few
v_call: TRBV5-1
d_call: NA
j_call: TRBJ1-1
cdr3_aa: CASSLAAGMNTEAFF
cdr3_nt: TGCGCCAGCAGCTTGGCCGCTGGGATGAACACTGAAGCTTTCTTT

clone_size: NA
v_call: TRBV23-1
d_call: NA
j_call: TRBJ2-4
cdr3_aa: CASSQSRGHVGDIQYF
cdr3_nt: TGCGCCAGCAGTCAATCGAGGGGACATGTGGGGGACATTCAGTACTTC

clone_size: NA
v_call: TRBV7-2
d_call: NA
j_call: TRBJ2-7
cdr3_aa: CASSLGSGEIYEQYF
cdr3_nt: TGTGCCAGCAGCTTAGGTTCGGGAGAGATCTACGAGCAGTACTTC

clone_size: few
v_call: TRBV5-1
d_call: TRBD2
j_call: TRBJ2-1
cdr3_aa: CASAGGSSYNEQFF
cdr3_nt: TGCGCCAGCGCCGGCGGGAGCTCCTACAATGAGCAGTTCTTC

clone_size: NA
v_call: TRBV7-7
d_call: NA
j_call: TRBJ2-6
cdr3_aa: CASSLHRESNVLTF
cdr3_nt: TGTGCCAGCAGCTTACACCGGGAATCCAACGTCCTGACTTTC

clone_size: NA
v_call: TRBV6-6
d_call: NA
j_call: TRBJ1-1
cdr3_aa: CASSQGVNTEAFF
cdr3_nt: TGTGCCAGCAGCCAAGGCGTGAACACTGAAGCTTTCTTT

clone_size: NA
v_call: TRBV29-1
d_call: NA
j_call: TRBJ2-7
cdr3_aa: CSVEGASYEQYF
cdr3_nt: TGCAGCGTTGAGGGGGCTTCCTACGAGCAGTACTTC

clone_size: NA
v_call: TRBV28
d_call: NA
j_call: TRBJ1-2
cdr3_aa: CASSFGQIYGYTF
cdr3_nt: TGTGCCAGCAGCTTCGGACAGATCTATGGCTACACCTTC

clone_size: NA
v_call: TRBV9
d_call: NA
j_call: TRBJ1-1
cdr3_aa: CASSVGGNGTEAFF
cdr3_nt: TGTGCCAGCAGCGTAGGTGGCAATGGCACTGAAGCTTTCTTT

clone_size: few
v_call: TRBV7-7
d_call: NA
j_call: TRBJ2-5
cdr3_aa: CACGGPGETQYF
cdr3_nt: TGTGCCTGTGGAGGCCCGGGAGAGACCCAGTACTTC